This is a list of T cell receptor beta chains from one sample in a study of cytotoxic CD8 clonotypes in ibrutinib-treated CLL. Method: immunoSEQ multiplex PCR; TCRdb's copy keeps in-frame clones and lacks some. The sample includes about 160,000 clones, roughly 86% of them seen just once. Source: PBMCs, taken after 12 months of ibrutinib treatment. The source is a human donor with chronic lymphocytic leukemia. Each CDR3 is given with its conserved first and last residue. D genes are given only for firm matches. Clone size is stated in some rows and not others, as once, few, many or a class when expanded.

V	size	D	J	DNA	CDR3
TRBV6-6	.	TRBD1	TRBJ1-1	TGTGCCAGCAGGAGGAACAGGGGCCCGATTGAAGCTTTCTTT	CASRRNRGPIEAFF
TRBV5-6	few	.	TRBJ1-1	TGTGCCAGCAGCTCCCCACGGGCCGTTGCTTTCTTT	CASSSPRAVAFF
TRBV25-1	once	.	TRBJ1-3	TGTGCCAGCAGTGCACAGAGCCCTGGGGGAAACACCATATATTTT	CASSAQSPGGNTIYF
TRBV27	few	.	TRBJ1-1	TGTGCCAGCAGTTTCGGCAGAGGGTCTGAAGCTTTCTTT	CASSFGRGSEAFF
TRBV18	few	TRBD1	TRBJ1-1	TGTGCCAGCTCAACCTTTCCGGGACAGGGGGCGAACACTGAAGCTTTCTTT	CASSTFPGQGANTEAFF
TRBV18	.	TRBD1	TRBJ1-2	TGTGCCAGCTCACCCCCGGGACAGGGAACACTCGACGGCTACACCTTC	CASSPPGQGTLDGYTF
TRBV19	.	.	TRBJ2-3	TGTGCCAGTAGTATTACTAGTGCGCGCACAGATACGCAGTATTTT	CASSITSARTDTQYF
TRBV19	.	TRBD1	TRBJ1-5	TGTGCCAGTAGTACCAGGGACAGAAATCAGCCCCAGCATTTT	CASSTRDRNQPQHF
TRBV7-2	once	.	TRBJ2-6	TGTGCCAGCAGCTTAGTAGCCACGAGCAACTCTGGGGCCAACGTCCTGACTTTC	CASSLVATSNSGANVLTF
TRBV21-1	.	.	TRBJ2-3	TGTGCCAGCAGTCACAGGGGACCCACAGATACGCAGTATTTT	CASSHRGPTDTQYF
TRBV2	.	TRBD1	TRBJ1-5	TGTGCCAGCAGTGAGGGACAGGGTTTCCCCTATCCCCAGCATTTT	CASSEGQGFPYPQHF
TRBV4-1	.	.	TRBJ2-7	TGCGCCAGCAGCCTCGGGGAGAGCTACGAGCAGTACTTC	CASSLGESYEQYF
TRBV7-9	.	.	TRBJ2-7	TGTGCCAGCAGCTTGGGTCAGGGGACCTACGAGCAGTACTTC	CASSLGQGTYEQYF
TRBV4-1	few	TRBD2	TRBJ2-2	TGCGCCAGCAGCCCTCGGGCGGGGGGGAGTAGCACCGGGGAGCTGTTTTTT	CASSPRAGGSSTGELFF
TRBV6-1	.	TRBD2	TRBJ2-1	TGTGCCAGCAGTGACTTAGCGGGGGGGTCGTCCAATGAGCAGTTCTTC	CASSDLAGGSSNEQFF
TRBV28	.	.	TRBJ1-2	TGTGCCAGCAGTTTAATTCAGGAAACATCGACCTATGGCTACACCTTC	CASSLIQETSTYGYTF
TRBV11-1	once	TRBD1	TRBJ1-6	TGTGCCAGCAGCTTGATTTGGACAGGCAATTCACCCCTCCACTTT	CASSLIWTGNSPLHF
TRBV11-2	.	TRBD2	TRBJ2-7	TGTGCCAGCAGCTTACAGGAGCGGGGGTCCTACGAGCAGTACTTC	CASSLQERGSYEQYF
TRBV18	.	TRBD2	TRBJ2-3	TGTGCCAGCTCACCAACTAGCGGGACAGATACGCAGTATTTT	CASSPTSGTDTQYF
TRBV7-9	few	.	TRBJ1-2	TGTGCCAGCAGCCATCGACAGGAAGGCTATGGCTACACCTTC	CASSHRQEGYGYTF
TRBV27	.	TRBD1	TRBJ1-1	TGTGCCAGCAGGCCCGACAGGGGGATAGCTTTCTTT	CASRPDRGIAFF
TRBV19	.	.	TRBJ2-1	TGTGCCAGTAGTATTAGGCAGGGGTACAATGAGCAGTTCTTC	CASSIRQGYNEQFF
TRBV18	.	TRBD2	TRBJ2-1	TGTGCCAGCTCACCACCGGGAGGGAGCTCCTACAATGAGCAGTTCTTC	CASSPPGGSSYNEQFF
TRBV5-6	.	TRBD2	TRBJ2-1	TGTGCCAGCAGCTTGCCCAGCGGGAGTCTCTATGAGCAGTTCTTC	CASSLPSGSLYEQFF
TRBV2	.	.	TRBJ2-7	TGTGCCAGCACGGCGGGTTCCTACGAGCAGTACTTC	CASTAGSYEQYF
TRBV6-6	.	.	TRBJ1-5	TGTGCCAGCAGCCTACAGGGATTAAGCAATCAGCCCCAGCATTTT	CASSLQGLSNQPQHF
TRBV5-1	.	TRBD1	TRBJ1-2	TGCGCCAGCAGCCCGGGACAGAACAGGGCTAACTATGGCTACACCTTC	CASSPGQNRANYGYTF
TRBV7-6	.	.	TRBJ1-5	TGTGCCAGCAGCTTAGAAAGCAATCAGCCCCAGCATTTT	CASSLESNQPQHF
TRBV10-3	.	.	TRBJ1-2	TGTGCCATCACAGCCCAGCGGGACTATGGCTACACCTTC	CAITAQRDYGYTF
TRBV21-1	.	.	TRBJ2-2	TGTGCCAGCAGCCCCCGAGGTAGCGGGAGCGTTAGCGGGGAGCTGTTTTTT	CASSPRGSGSVSGELFF
TRBV28	.	.	TRBJ1-2	TGTGCCAGCACTCTCGGCACGGCCTATGGCTACACCTTC	CASTLGTAYGYTF
TRBV29-1	.	TRBD2	TRBJ2-7	TGCAGCGTAGCGGGACTTCCCTCCTACGAGCAGTACTTC	CSVAGLPSYEQYF
TRBV19	few	.	TRBJ2-1	TGTGCCAGTAGTTCCCGGGGCTACTATGAGCAGTTCTTC	CASSSRGYYEQFF
TRBV7-9	.	.	TRBJ1-4	TGTGCCAGCAGCTTGGGGGCAGGGCGAAATGAAAAACTGTTTTTT	CASSLGAGRNEKLFF
TRBV2	.	.	TRBJ2-5	TGTGCCAGCAGCCAAGGGTCGAGGGAGGCTCAGAGGACCCAGTACTTC	CASSQGSREAQRTQYF
TRBV18	.	.	TRBJ2-3	TGTGCCAGCTCACTAGGCACAGATACGCAGTATTTT	CASSLGTDTQYF
TRBV6-5	.	.	TRBJ1-2	TGTGCCAGCAGTTACGGGGCAGCGTATAACTATGGCTACACCTTC	CASSYGAAYNYGYTF
TRBV6-4	.	.	TRBJ1-2	TGTGCCAGCAGTCCCGAGGGCAATTCTGGCTACACCTTC	CASSPEGNSGYTF
TRBV30	.	.	TRBJ2-7	TGTGCCTGGAGTGTAACGGGTCAGGGGAGGTACGAGCAGTACTTC	CAWSVTGQGRYEQYF
TRBV12-5	.	.	TRBJ2-7	TGTGCTAGTGGTTTGGTGATCGGCGGGGAGCAGTACTTC	CASGLVIGGEQYF
TRBV5-4	once	TRBD1	TRBJ1-2	TGTGCCAGCAGCTTGGACCAGGGGGGTATTTATGGCTACACCTTC	CASSLDQGGIYGYTF
TRBV4-3	.	.	TRBJ1-1	TGCGCCAGCAGCCCCCTCTCGGGGGCTGAAGCTTTCTTT	CASSPLSGAEAFF
TRBV7-2	.	.	TRBJ2-7	TGTGCCAGCAGCTTAGTGGGGACGGAGACCTACGAGCAGTACTTC	CASSLVGTETYEQYF
TRBV19	.	.	TRBJ1-4	TGTGCCAGTACCCCGTCTAGGACGGCGGAAAAACTGTTTTTT	CASTPSRTAEKLFF
TRBV10-3	.	.	TRBJ2-1	TGTGCCATCCAGCTAGATTCATCCCATGAGCAGTTCTTC	CAIQLDSSHEQFF
TRBV6-5	.	.	TRBJ1-1	TGTGCCAGCAGTTATCGACAGGCGAACACTGAAGCTTTCTTT	CASSYRQANTEAFF
TRBV10-1	.	TRBD2	TRBJ2-7	TGCGCCGGAATGACTAGCGACTCCTACGAGCAGTACTTC	CAGMTSDSYEQYF
TRBV19	.	.	TRBJ1-2	TGTGCCAGTAGTACCCACATGAATGGCTACACCTTC	CASSTHMNGYTF